The following is a T cell receptor beta chain sequence with its context. Its antigen is currently unknown. This entry comes from a study of shared clonotypes between healthy human individuals. General study findings and limits: A small donor pool kept down the genetic and exposure-history diversity that was represented. Sequencing depth was a factor that was expected to affect clonotype sharing among donors. Researchers sampled blood only, noting tissue repertoires likely differ.

Here immunoSEQ multiplex PCR was the method, and the copy in TCRdb shows in-frame clones only, minus some. The data hold about 480,000 clones, with 79% observed a single time. The germline V and J ends were trimmed by 5 bases and 0 bases, with 14 bases remaining between them. This CDR3 contains 15 residues. Germline-derived CDR1 and CDR2 are SGHAT and FQNNGV. The specimen sequenced was PBMCs. The chain combines TRBV11-2 with TRBJ2-7; the D gene is possibly TRBD1 (5 bases). This clonotype was sampled from a woman in her thirties or forties in good health. Some clones in this sample may be carry-over from other donors' samples. CDR3 coding DNA: TGTGCCAGCAGCCGGCGGAGACAGAGCTCCTACGAGCAGTACTTC. Translated, it gives CASSRRRQSSYEQYF.